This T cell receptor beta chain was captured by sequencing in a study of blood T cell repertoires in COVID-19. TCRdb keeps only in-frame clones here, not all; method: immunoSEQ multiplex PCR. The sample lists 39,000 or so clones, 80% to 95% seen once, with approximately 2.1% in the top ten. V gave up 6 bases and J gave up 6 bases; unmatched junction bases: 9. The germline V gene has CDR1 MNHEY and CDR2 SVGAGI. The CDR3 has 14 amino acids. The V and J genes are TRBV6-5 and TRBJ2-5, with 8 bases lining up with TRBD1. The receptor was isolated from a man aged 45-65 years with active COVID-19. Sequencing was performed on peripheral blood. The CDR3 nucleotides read TGTGCCAGCAGCCCCGCAGGGGGCGCGAAGACCCAGTACTTC. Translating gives CASSPAGGAKTQYF.